The 27 T cell receptor beta chains given below trace back to one sample, sequenced in a study of human T cells and chemical hapten exposure. Time point indicated: patch test 2, 6 weeks after DPC sensitization. Treatment in this sample: therapeutic diphenylcyclopropenone sensitization with weekly scalp DPC. Via MiXCR, TCRdb re-called the RACE reads, giving one row per CDR3 protein. The sample yields approximately 80,000 distinct CDR3 sequences, 10% seen once. The specimen comprised whole blood, sampled in connection with sensitization to the hapten diphenylcyclopropenone (DPC). The receptors were gathered from a woman in her twenties or thirties with alopecia areata. Some clones in this sample may be carry-over from other donors' samples.

This clonotype has a handful of counts. The chain combines TRBV28 with TRBJ2-5, with 10 bases aligning to TRBD2. V shed 3 bases and J 5 bases; nucleotides not matched to a gene: 9. The CDR3 runs 16 residues. Per germline, CDR1 MDHEN and CDR2 SYDVKM. For the CDR3, the DNA is TGTGCCAGCAGTTTCCCCGGAGCGGGAGGGCCTGAGACCCAGTACTTC. Protein: CASSFPGAGGPETQYF.

This clonotype came up a few times. This chain joins TRBV6-6 and TRBJ2-3; a possible D gene is TRBD2 (7 bases). In germline, CDR1 is MNHNY, CDR2 SVGAGI (reference sequence). The CDR3 sequence is 14 residues long. Trimming took 2 bases from V and 5 from J, leaving 11 bases between them. CDR3 sequence: CASSYRGALDTQYF. The CDR3 DNA reads as TGTGCCAGCAGTTACCGGGGGGCGTTAGATACGCAGTATTTT.

This clonotype was observed many times. The V and J genes are TRBV13 and TRBJ1-1, with D possibly TRBD1 on 6 matching bases. The CDR3 sequence is 13 residues long. Germline V gene lookup returns CDR1 PRHDT and CDR2 FYEKMQ (reference sequence). Between the trimmed V and J ends, which lost 4 bases and 5 bases, there was a span of 11 bases. CDR3 in DNA: TGTGCCAGCAGCTACAGGGTTGGAACTGAAGCTTTCTTT. Protein: CASSYRVGTEAFF.

A few counts support this clonotype. V usage is TRBV19 and J usage is TRBJ1-2; D perhaps matches TRBD1 (5 bases). Looked up from germline, CDR1 is LNHDA and CDR2 is SQIVND (reference sequence). The CDR3 has 17 amino acids. V was trimmed by 9 bases and J by 2 bases, leaving 25 bases between them. CDR3 sequence: CASRDPRQTESNYGYTF. The CDR3 nucleotides read TGTGCCAGCCGGGATCCAAGACAGACAGAGTCCAACTATGGCTACACCTTC.

Points on this clonotype: This could be a read error, since a much larger clone is one nucleotide away. The V gene is TRBV5-1, the J gene TRBJ2-3; no firm D call. Germline V gene data show CDR1 as SGHRS and CDR2 as YFSETQ. V was shortened by 2 bases and J by 4 bases, with 14 bases between the two germline ends. The CDR3 has 15 residues. In DNA form, the CDR3 reads TGCGCCAGCAGCTTTATTAACCCGGTGGCAGATACGCAGTATTTT. This translates into CASSFINPVADTQYF.

The CDR3 sequence is CSARVNSGRYNEQFF. As DNA, the CDR3 is TGCAGTGCTAGAGTGAACAGCGGGAGGTACAATGAGCAGTTCTTC. The chain couples TRBV20-1 to TRBJ2-1; 9 bases agree with TRBD2. Germline values: CDR1 DFQATT, CDR2 SNEGSKA (reference sequence). The CDR3 has 15 residues. The V segment lost 1 base and the J segment 4 bases; nucleotides outside the gene matches: 5.

There are a few counts of this clonotype. The rearrangement joins TRBV4-1 to TRBJ2-5, with 8 nucleotides matching TRBD1. J was trimmed by 5 bases and V by 0 bases; bases with no gene match: 8. Looked up from germline, CDR1 is MGHRA and CDR2 is YSYEKL. There are 16 residues in the CDR3. The CDR3 coding sequence is TGCGCCAGCAGCCAAGAAGGGACAGGTTCTGCTGAGACCCAGTACTTC. This codes for CASSQEGTGSAETQYF.

The rearrangement uses TRBV28 and TRBJ1-2, with TRBD1 as a possible D gene (5 bases). The V gene's germline CDR1 is MDHEN and CDR2 SYDVKM. V lost 7 bases to trimming and J lost 6 bases, with 21 bases between them. CDR3 length equals 15 residues. The CDR3, as DNA: TGTGCCAGCACCCGGGGGGTAGAGGGGCGCGATGGCTACACCTTC. Its protein is CASTRGVEGRDGYTF.

V and J are TRBV7-2 and TRBJ2-7, with D possibly being TRBD2 (5 bases). V dropped 5 bases and J dropped 5 bases, with 10 bases sitting between them. The CDR3 contains 12 residues. The germline V gene encodes CDR1 SGHTA and CDR2 FQGNSA. The CDR3 bases are TGTGCCAGCAGCCCCGTCGGGAACGAGCAGTACTTC. This sequence encodes CASSPVGNEQYF.

This clonotype was seen at least ten times. The rearrangement links TRBV11-2 to TRBJ2-5, with 9 bases fitting TRBD2. The germline CDR1 and CDR2 sequences are SGHAT and FQNNGV. The CDR3 contains 20 residues. With 5 bases clipped from V and 4 bases from J, the junction kept 23 bases outside the gene matches. CDR3 coding DNA: TGTGCCAGCAGCCCCCCAATTGGGGCTAGCGGGACCCGGGTCGTAGAGACCCAGTACTTC. Amino acid sequence: CASSPPIGASGTRVVETQYF.

The chain joins TRBV18 to TRBJ1-4; D is unresolved. Germline CDR1 is KGHSH and CDR2 is LQKENI. Deletions cut 1 base from V and 7 bases from J, with 10 bases between. The CDR3 loop spans 14 amino acids. The CDR3 reads CASSPRIRGEKLFF. CDR3 sequence (DNA): TGTGCCAGCTCACCACGGATACGGGGTGAAAAACTGTTTTTT.

This clonotype was recorded many times. The chain links TRBV5-1 to TRBJ1-1; D not resolved. The CDR3 runs 13 residues. Germline CDR1 and CDR2: SGHRS and YFSETQ. The V gene lost 0 bases and the J gene lost 4 bases, with 7 bases spanning the gap. CDR3 sequence (DNA): TGCGCCAGCAGCTTGGAAGAGTTCACTGAAGCTTTCTTT. Translated: CASSLEEFTEAFF.

The J gene is TRBJ1-5, the V gene TRBV20-1; D perhaps matches TRBD1 (5 bases). The V end was cut by 0 bases, the J end by 7 bases, with 7 bases between. Germline V gene lookup returns CDR1 DFQATT and CDR2 SNEGSKA (reference sequence). The CDR3 sequence is 12 residues long. The CDR3 loop is CSARDRDQPQHF. In DNA form, the CDR3 reads TGCAGTGCTAGAGATAGGGACCAGCCCCAGCATTTT.

This clonotype showed up many times. This sequence joins TRBV29-1 and TRBJ2-1; D perhaps matches TRBD1 (6 bases). The CDR3 consists of 12 residues. Germline V gene lookup returns CDR1 SQVTM and CDR2 ANQGSEA. V gave up 5 bases and J gave up 7 bases, with 12 bases separating them. CDR3 sequence: CSVNRAVNEQFF. The DNA for the CDR3 is TGCAGCGTTAACAGGGCGGTGAATGAGCAGTTCTTC.

This clonotype was recorded a few times. This chain uses TRBV10-1 with TRBJ1-2, with D possibly TRBD1 on 5 matching bases. The germline CDR1 and CDR2 sequences are WNHNN and SYGVQD (reference sequence). The CDR3 is 13 amino acids. V dropped 3 bases and J dropped 4 bases, with 9 bases sitting between them. The CDR3 region has the DNA TGCGCCAGCAGTGAAACAGGCCGCTATGGCTACACCTTC. Its protein is CASSETGRYGYTF.

This clonotype has a handful of counts. V is TRBV12-3 or TRBV12-4 and J is TRBJ1-6, with D possibly TRBD1 on 5 matching bases. CDR3 size: 13 residues. Trimming shortened V by 3 bases and J by 13 bases, and 13 bases separated the two germline ends. This chain's CDR3 is CASSFSGRDPLHF. The CDR3 coding sequence is TGTGCCAGCAGTTTCTCAGGGAGAGATCCCCTCCACTTT.

This clonotype has a handful of counts. The chain recombines TRBV11-3 with TRBJ2-1; D is perhaps TRBD1 (6 bases). V gave up 1 base and J gave up 1 base, with 14 bases separating them. This CDR3 comprises 17 residues. CDR1 and CDR2 (germline): SGHNT, YENEEA. CDR3 in amino acids: CASSLGVSGESYNEQFF. DNA for the CDR3: TGTGCCAGCAGCTTAGGGGTGTCAGGGGAATCCTACAATGAGCAGTTCTTC.

This clonotype was seen a handful of times. The rearrangement links TRBV11-3 to TRBJ2-5; the match to TRBD2 covers 9 bases. V lost 4 bases to trimming and J lost 3 bases; unmatched junction nucleotides: 0. Germline assignment: CDR1 SGHNT and CDR2 YENEEA. The CDR3 loop spans 13 amino acids. In DNA, the CDR3 is TGTGCCAGCAGCTCTAGCGGGGAAGAGACCCAGTACTTC. Amino acid sequence: CASSSSGEETQYF.

The table lists this clonotype with many counts. The V call is TRBV7-2, the J call TRBJ2-6; no definite D call. The germline V gene has CDR1 SGHTA and CDR2 FQGNSA. The CDR3 totals 13 residues. V shed 3 bases and J shed 3 bases, with 3 bases lying between them. The CDR3 DNA reads as TGTGCCAGCAGCTTTTTTGGGGCCAACGTCCTGACTTTC. Translation gives CASSFFGANVLTF.

This clonotype was detected many times. The J gene is TRBJ1-3, the V gene TRBV20-1; D gene unclear. The CDR3 spans 14 residues. Germline CDR1 reads DFQATT; CDR2 reads SNEGSKA (reference sequence). Trimming pared 2 bases from V and 0 bases from J, leaving 8 bases between. CDR3 protein: CSARSPSSGNTIYF. In DNA form, the CDR3 reads TGCAGTGCTAGATCCCCGAGCTCTGGAAACACCATATATTTT.

This clonotype was recorded many times. The genes are TRBV14 and TRBJ2-3; D gene uncertain. Germline V lookup: CDR1 SGHDN, CDR2 FVKESK. This CDR3 spans 14 amino acids. V was shortened by 1 base and J by 5 bases, with 10 bases between the two germline ends. The DNA of the CDR3 is TGTGCCAGCAGCCAAGGACCGTCGGGAGATACGCAGTATTTT. Residues: CASSQGPSGDTQYF.

In its sample, this clonotype was seen many times. This chain links TRBV3-1 with TRBJ1-1, with unresolved D. V dropped 3 bases and J dropped 0 bases, with 5 bases sitting between them. The CDR3 has 13 residues. Per germline, CDR1 LGHDT and CDR2 YNNKEL (reference sequence). The DNA for the CDR3 is TGTGCCAGCAGCCATGCAGTGAACACTGAAGCTTTCTTT. Translating it yields CASSHAVNTEAFF.

The sample holds a few counts of this clonotype. This sequence joins TRBV9 and TRBJ1-4; D gene ambiguous. Germline V lookup: CDR1 SGDLS, CDR2 YYNGEE. The CDR3 contains 15 residues. V dropped 4 bases and J dropped 6 bases, with 16 bases sitting between them. The CDR3 spells CASSPFGDSDEKLFF. The CDR3 DNA sequence: TGTGCCAGCAGCCCATTCGGCGATTCGGATGAAAAACTGTTTTTT.

This clonotype was seen only once. The chain links TRBV4-1 to TRBJ2-7; D uncertain. The V gene's germline CDR1 is MGHRA and CDR2 YSYEKL. The CDR3 runs 14 residues. V was shortened by 1 base and J by 2 bases, with 9 bases between the two germline ends. The CDR3 bases are TGCGCCAGCAGCCAAGTTGAACAAACCTACGAGCAGTACTTC. Translated, it gives CASSQVEQTYEQYF.

The chain has TRBV6-5 and TRBJ2-5, with D tentatively TRBD1 or TRBD2 (6 bases each). Between the trimmed V and J ends, which lost 2 bases and 5 bases, there was a span of 12 bases. CDR1 is MNHEY, CDR2 SVGAGI, per germline. The CDR3 has 14 residues. The CDR3 nucleotides read TGTGCCAGCAGTTACCTTAGGGGGGTTGAGACCCAGTACTTC. Its protein product is CASSYLRGVETQYF.

In its sample, this clonotype was seen a few times. The chain has TRBV6-2 or TRBV6-3 and TRBJ2-3; 12 bases match TRBD2. Germline values: CDR1 MNHEY, CDR2 SVGEGT. The ends lost 6 bases at V and 4 bases at J; junction bases unmatched: 8. This CDR3 is 16 amino acids long. CDR3 nucleotide sequence: TGTGCCAGCAGGAACCTTCTAGCGGGAGGGCCAGATACGCAGTATTTT. Translated: CASRNLLAGGPDTQYF.

This clonotype was counted ten times or more. The gene calls are TRBV28 and TRBJ2-6; D gene unclear. Trimming removed 7 bases from V and 2 bases from J, with 9 bases in between. The CDR3 runs to 14 residues. Per the germline V gene, CDR1 is MDHEN and CDR2 is SYDVKM. This CDR3 is CASTGGAGANVLTF. The CDR3, as DNA: TGTGCCAGCACCGGCGGAGCTGGGGCCAACGTCCTGACTTTC.